A selection of T cell receptor beta chains follows, all from one sample in a study of T cell responses to AZD1222 COVID-19 vaccine. Clones were read by immunoSEQ multiplex PCR, and TCRdb kept only the in-frame ones, dropping some. The sample contains about 180,000 clones, roughly 91% of which appear only once. This sample comprised peripheral blood, obtained 28 days after the second AZD1222 dose. These receptors were obtained from an adult who received the AZD1222 COVID-19 vaccine. Each CDR3 is given with its conserved first and last residue. A D gene is named only where the DNA matches it firmly. Only some rows state a clone size, as once, few, many or a class for expanded clones.

j_gene	abundance	d_gene	v_gene	CDR3nt	CDR3aa
TRBJ1-2	-	-	TRBV4-1	TGCGCCAGCAGCCAATCGACAGATAGCTATGGCTACACCTTC	CASSQSTDSYGYTF
TRBJ1-2	-	-	TRBV7-2	TGTGCCAGCAGCTTATTAGGTGGGTTAGGAGGCTACACCTTC	CASSLLGGLGGYTF
TRBJ2-4	-	TRBD2	TRBV4-1	TGCGCCAGCAGCCCTGGACTAGCGGGAGGCCTAGCCAAAAACATTCAGTACTTC	CASSPGLAGGLAKNIQYF
TRBJ2-7	-	TRBD2	TRBV7-2	TGTGCCAGCAGCTCGATAGCGGGGAGGACCTACGAGCAGTACTTC	CASSSIAGRTYEQYF
TRBJ2-2	once	-	TRBV4-1	TGCGCCAGCAGCCAAGAGTGGGGGCAGATCACCGGGGAGCTGTTTTTT	CASSQEWGQITGELFF
TRBJ1-2	-	-	TRBV1	TGCACCAGCAGCCAAGACGCCAGATATGGCTACACCTTC	CTSSQDARYGYTF
TRBJ1-1	-	-	TRBV10-3	TGTGCCATCGGAGGCACTGAAGCTTTCTTT	CAIGGTEAFF
TRBJ1-1	-	-	TRBV7-9	TGTGCCAGCAGCTTTATCTCCGCAGCCCGCACGGCTTTCTTT	CASSFISAARTAFF
TRBJ1-5	once	-	TRBV4-2	TGTGCCAGCAGCCAAGACCCAGGGAGAGGCCAGCCCCAGCATTTT	CASSQDPGRGQPQHF
TRBJ1-1	-	-	TRBV19	TGTGCCAGTAGTATGCAGGGGAACACTGAAGCTTTCTTT	CASSMQGNTEAFF
TRBJ1-6	-	TRBD1	TRBV7-2	TGTGCCAGCAGCTTTTCCGGGACAGGGGGTTCACCCCTCCACTTT	CASSFSGTGGSPLHF
TRBJ2-1	once	-	TRBV29-1	TGCAGCGGAGAGGGGGGGTCCTACAATGAGCAGTTCTTC	CSGEGGSYNEQFF
TRBJ2-1	-	TRBD2	TRBV19	TGTGCCAGTAGGGGGACTAGTGTTGATGAGCAGTTCTTC	CASRGTSVDEQFF
TRBJ1-2	-	TRBD1	TRBV7-2	TGTGCCAGCAGACGAGACAGGGAAGCGTATGGCTACACCTTC	CASRRDREAYGYTF